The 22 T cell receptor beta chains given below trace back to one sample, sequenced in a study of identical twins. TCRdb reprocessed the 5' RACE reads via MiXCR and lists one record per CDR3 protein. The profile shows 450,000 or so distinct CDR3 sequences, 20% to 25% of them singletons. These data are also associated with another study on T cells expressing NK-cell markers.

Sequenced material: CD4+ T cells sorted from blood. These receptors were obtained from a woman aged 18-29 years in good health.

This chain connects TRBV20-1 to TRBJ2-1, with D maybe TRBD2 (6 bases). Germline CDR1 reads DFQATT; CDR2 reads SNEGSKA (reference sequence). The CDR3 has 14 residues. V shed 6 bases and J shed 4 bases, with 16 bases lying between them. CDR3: CSANGDGGYNEQFF. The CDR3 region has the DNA TGCAGTGCCAACGGTGACGGAGGGTACAATGAGCAGTTCTTC.

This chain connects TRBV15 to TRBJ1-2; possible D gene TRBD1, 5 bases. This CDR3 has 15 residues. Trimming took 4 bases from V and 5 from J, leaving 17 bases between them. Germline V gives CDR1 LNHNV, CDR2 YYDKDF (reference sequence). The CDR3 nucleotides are TGTGCCACCAGCATGGGGGGAGGGAACGAGTATGGCTACACCTTC. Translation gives CATSMGGGNEYGYTF.

CDR3 in DNA: TGTGCCAGCAGGGTCTTGACAGGGAACACTGAAGCTTTCTTT. It is translated as CASRVLTGNTEAFF. The chain joins TRBV6-1 to TRBJ1-1, with D maybe TRBD1 (6 bases). Trimming removed 6 bases from V and 1 base from J, with 12 bases in between. Germline V gene lookup returns CDR1 MNHNS and CDR2 SASEGT. The CDR3 length is 14 residues.

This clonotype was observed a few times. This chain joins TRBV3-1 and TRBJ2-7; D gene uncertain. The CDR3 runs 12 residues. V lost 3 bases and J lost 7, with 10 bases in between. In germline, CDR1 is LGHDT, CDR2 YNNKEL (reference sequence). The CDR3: CASSQDRMEQYF. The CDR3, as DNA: TGTGCCAGCAGCCAGGATCGGATGGAGCAGTACTTC.

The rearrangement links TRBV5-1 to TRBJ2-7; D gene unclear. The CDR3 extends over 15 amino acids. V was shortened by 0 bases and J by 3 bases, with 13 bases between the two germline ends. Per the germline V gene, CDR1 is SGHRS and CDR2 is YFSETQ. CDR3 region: CASSLDRTGFYEQYF. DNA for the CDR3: TGCGCCAGCAGCTTGGATCGTACGGGCTTCTACGAGCAGTACTTC.

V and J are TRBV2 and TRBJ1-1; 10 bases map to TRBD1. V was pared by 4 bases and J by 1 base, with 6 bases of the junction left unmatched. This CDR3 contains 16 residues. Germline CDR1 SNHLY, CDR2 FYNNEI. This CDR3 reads CASSALTGGANTEAFF. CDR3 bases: TGTGCCAGCAGTGCACTGACAGGGGGCGCGAACACTGAAGCTTTCTTT.

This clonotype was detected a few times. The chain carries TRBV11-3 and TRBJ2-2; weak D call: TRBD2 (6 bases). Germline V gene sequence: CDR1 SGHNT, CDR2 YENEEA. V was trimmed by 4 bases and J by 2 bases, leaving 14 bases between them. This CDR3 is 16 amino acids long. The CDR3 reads CASSSAGTSNTGELFF. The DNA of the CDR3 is TGTGCCAGCAGCTCCGCGGGGACTTCTAACACCGGGGAGCTGTTTTTT.

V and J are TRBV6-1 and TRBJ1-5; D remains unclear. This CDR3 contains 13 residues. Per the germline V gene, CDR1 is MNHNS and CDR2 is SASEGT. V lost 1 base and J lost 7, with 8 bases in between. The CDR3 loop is CASSEEEDQPQHF. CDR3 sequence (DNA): TGTGCCAGCAGTGAAGAAGAGGACCAGCCCCAGCATTTT.

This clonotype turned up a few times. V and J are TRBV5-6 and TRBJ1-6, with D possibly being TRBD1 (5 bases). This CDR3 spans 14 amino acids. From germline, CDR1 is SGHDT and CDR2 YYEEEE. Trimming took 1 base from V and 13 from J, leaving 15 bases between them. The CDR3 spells CASSLNRGERPLHF. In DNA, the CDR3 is TGTGCCAGCAGCTTGAACCGGGGCGAGAGGCCCCTCCACTTT.

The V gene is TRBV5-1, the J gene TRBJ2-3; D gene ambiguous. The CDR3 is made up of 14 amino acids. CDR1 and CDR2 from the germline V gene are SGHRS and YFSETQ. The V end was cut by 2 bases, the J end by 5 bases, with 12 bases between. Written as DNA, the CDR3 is TGCGCCAGCAGCTTTGGCCGGGCCCGAGATACGCAGTATTTT. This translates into CASSFGRARDTQYF.

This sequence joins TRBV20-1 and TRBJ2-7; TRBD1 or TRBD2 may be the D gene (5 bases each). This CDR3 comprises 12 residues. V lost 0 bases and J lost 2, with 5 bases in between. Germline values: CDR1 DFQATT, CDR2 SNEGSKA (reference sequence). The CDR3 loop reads CSAREGAYEQYF. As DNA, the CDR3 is TGCAGTGCTAGAGAGGGGGCCTACGAGCAGTACTTC.

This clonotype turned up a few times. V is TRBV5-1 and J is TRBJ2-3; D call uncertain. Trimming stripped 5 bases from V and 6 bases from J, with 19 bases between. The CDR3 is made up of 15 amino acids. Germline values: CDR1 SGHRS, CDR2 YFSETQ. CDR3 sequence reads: CASSTSEHAGDTQYF. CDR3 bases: TGCGCCAGCAGTACCTCGGAGCACGCCGGGGATACGCAGTATTTT.

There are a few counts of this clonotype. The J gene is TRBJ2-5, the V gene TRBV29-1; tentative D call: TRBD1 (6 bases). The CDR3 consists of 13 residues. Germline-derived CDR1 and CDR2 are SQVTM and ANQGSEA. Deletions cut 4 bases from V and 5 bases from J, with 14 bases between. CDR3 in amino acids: CSVGARGSETQYF. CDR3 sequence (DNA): TGCAGCGTTGGTGCCAGGGGTTCGGAGACCCAGTACTTC.

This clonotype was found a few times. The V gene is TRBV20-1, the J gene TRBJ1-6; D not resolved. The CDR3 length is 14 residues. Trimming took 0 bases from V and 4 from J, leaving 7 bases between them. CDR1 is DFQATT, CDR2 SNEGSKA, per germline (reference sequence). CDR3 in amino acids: CSARDQGYNSPLHF. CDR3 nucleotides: TGCAGTGCTAGAGATCAAGGGTATAATTCACCCCTCCACTTT.

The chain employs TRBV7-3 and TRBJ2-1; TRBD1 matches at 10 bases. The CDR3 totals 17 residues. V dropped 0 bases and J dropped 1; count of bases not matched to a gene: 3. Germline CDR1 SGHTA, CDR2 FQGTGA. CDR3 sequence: CASSLTGDRGSYNEQFF. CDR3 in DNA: TGTGCCAGCAGCTTAACGGGGGACAGGGGTTCCTACAATGAGCAGTTCTTC.

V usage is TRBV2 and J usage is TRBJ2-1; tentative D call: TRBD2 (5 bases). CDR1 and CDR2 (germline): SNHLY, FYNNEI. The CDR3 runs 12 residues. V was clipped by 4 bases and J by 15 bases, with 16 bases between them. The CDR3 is CASSVSTGMLFF. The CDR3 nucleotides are TGTGCCAGCAGTGTGAGTACGGGAATGCTGTTCTTC. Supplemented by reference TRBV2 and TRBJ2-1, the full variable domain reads EPEVTQTPSHQVTQMGQEVILRCVPISNHLYFYWYRQILGQKVEFLVSFYNNEISEKSEIFDDQFSVERPDGSNFTLKIRSTKLEDSAMYFCASSVSTGMLFFGPGTRLTVL.

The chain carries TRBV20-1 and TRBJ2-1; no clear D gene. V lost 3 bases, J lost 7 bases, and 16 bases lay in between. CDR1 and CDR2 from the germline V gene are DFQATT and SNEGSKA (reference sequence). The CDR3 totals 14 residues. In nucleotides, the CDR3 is TGCAGTGCTAGTGGACCTAGTACAATGAATGAGCAGTTCTTC. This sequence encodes CSASGPSTMNEQFF.

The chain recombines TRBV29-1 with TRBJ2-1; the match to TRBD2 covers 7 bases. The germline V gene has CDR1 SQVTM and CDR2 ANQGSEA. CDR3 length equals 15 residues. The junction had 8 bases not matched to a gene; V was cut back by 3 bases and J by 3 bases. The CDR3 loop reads CSVDGRTRSYNEQFF. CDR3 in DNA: TGCAGCGTTGACGGGCGGACTAGAAGCTACAATGAGCAGTTCTTC.

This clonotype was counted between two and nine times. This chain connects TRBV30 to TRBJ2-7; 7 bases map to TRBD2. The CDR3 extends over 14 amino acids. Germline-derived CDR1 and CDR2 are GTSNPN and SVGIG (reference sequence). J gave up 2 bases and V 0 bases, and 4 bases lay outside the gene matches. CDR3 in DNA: TGTGCCTGGAGTGTAGGCGGGAGCACCTACGAGCAGTACTTC. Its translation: CAWSVGGSTYEQYF.

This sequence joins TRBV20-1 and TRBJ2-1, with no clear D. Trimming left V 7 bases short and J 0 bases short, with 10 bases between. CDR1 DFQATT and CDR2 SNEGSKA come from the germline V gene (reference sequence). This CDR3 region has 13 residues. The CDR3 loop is CSVYPSSYNEQFF. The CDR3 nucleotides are TGCAGTGTGTATCCGAGCTCCTACAATGAGCAGTTCTTC.

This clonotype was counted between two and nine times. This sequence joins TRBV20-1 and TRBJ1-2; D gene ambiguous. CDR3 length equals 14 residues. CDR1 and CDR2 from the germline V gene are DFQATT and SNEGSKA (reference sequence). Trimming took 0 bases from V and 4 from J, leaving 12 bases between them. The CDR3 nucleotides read TGCAGTGCTAGAGATCATAGTAGGATCTATGGCTACACCTTC. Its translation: CSARDHSRIYGYTF.

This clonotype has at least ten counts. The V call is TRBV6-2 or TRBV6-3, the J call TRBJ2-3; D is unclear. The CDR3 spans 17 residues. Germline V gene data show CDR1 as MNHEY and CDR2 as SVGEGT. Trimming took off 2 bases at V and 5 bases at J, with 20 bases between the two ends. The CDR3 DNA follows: TGTGCCAGCAGTTACGATCTGGGCGCCGGATATGGAGATACGCAGTATTTT. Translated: CASSYDLGAGYGDTQYF.